The T cell receptor beta chain under discussion was sequenced for a study of glioma-infiltrating T cells after dendritic cell vaccination. Primers: 60 V beta forward and 13 J beta reverse. TCRdb's copy holds only in-frame clones and misses some; the assay was immunoSEQ multiplex PCR. Of under 100,000 clones in the sample, about 80% were seen once. About this clone: What it binds is not known.

Study conclusions and caveats: Estimated pretreatment TIL content predicted outcome after dendritic cell vaccination. The cohort had few patients with full blood and tumor sets.

V lost 5 bases to trimming and J lost 2 bases, with 12 bases between them. Germline values: CDR1 GTSNPN, CDR2 SVGIG (reference sequence). The CDR3 runs to 13 residues. This clonotype originated in a human donor with glioblastoma. The chain employs TRBV30 and TRBJ1-2; D not resolved. The specimen comprised blood, sampled before dendritic cell vaccination. This CDR3 reads CAWEWAINYGYTF. CDR3 bases: TGTGCCTGGGAGTGGGCGATAAACTATGGCTACACCTTC.